In its sample, the clone carrying this T cell receptor (beta chain) was seen a few times. In the original processing: Amplification of reference gene primers was used by the study to estimate nucleated cell counts. Only in-frame clones appear in the TCRdb table, and some are missing; sequencing was by immunoSEQ multiplex PCR. Clone size and V and J calls were adopted from that table, with D and trimming inferred from the DNA. The sample carries about 400,000 clones, around 87% recorded once. The data derive from a study of blood T cell repertoires in COVID-19. On the study more broadly: Acute-phase and convalescent COVID-19 samples originated in the United States, Italy and Spain. Sources were T cells, B-cell-depleted T cells, or PBMCs; the material itself was cDNA or gDNA.

The sequenced sample was peripheral blood. The sequence derives from a human donor in a cohort sampled during active COVID-19.

This CDR3 is CASSGPGQKYQPQHF. CDR3 bases: TGTGCCAGCAGCGGACCGGGACAGAAATATCAGCCCCAGCATTTT. This chain uses TRBV2 with TRBJ1-5; 7 bases are shared with TRBD1. CDR3 size: 15 residues. Germline assignment: CDR1 SNHLY and CDR2 FYNNEI. V was pared by 6 bases and J by 5 bases, with 10 bases of the junction left unmatched.